These 17 T cell receptor beta chains originate from one sample sequenced in a study of blood T cells in healthy people across ages. Through a sample-barcoded 5' primer and a J-beta primer mix, a second PCR was run for roughly 7 to 11 cycles. TCRdb used MiXCR to reprocess the 5' RACE reads, holding one entry per CDR3 protein. The sample contains about a million distinct CDR3 sequences, about 44% of which appear only once. Specimen: blood. The receptors stem from a man aged 25 to 45 in good health.

About this clonotype: This may stem from a read error, because a much larger clone lies one nucleotide away. The V gene is TRBV6-6, the J gene TRBJ2-4; a weak D match, TRBD1 (6 bases). The DNA end favors TRBJ2-7, so the J call may be wrong. The CDR3 totals 12 residues. CDR1 is MNHNY and CDR2 is SVGAGI in the germline V gene (reference sequence). Here the CDR3 reads CACSGTSYEQYF. The CDR3 DNA reads as TGTGCCTGTAGTGGGACATCTTACGAGCAGTACTTC.

This clonotype was seen a few times. J is TRBJ2-3 and V is TRBV28; 9 bases match TRBD1. Germline V gene data show CDR1 as MDHEN and CDR2 as SYDVKM. J lost 4 bases, V lost 2 bases, and 4 bases had no gene match. CDR3 length equals 15 residues. CDR3 residues: CASSLGTGLADTQYF. CDR3 nucleotide sequence: TGTGCCAGCAGTTTAGGGACAGGGTTGGCAGATACGCAGTATTTT. The full variable domain, completed using reference TRBV28 and TRBJ2-3, is DVKVTQSSRYLVKRTGEKVFLECVQDMDHENMFWYRQDPGLGLRLIYFSYDVKMKEKGDIPEGYSVSREKKERFSLILESASTNQTSMYLCASSLGTGLADTQYFGPGTRLTVL.

This clonotype was observed many times. The rearrangement uses TRBV20-1 and TRBJ1-5, with D perhaps matching TRBD1 (5 bases). Between the trimmed V and J ends, which lost 3 bases and 7 bases, there was a span of 16 bases. This CDR3 is built from 14 residues. In germline, CDR1 is DFQATT, CDR2 SNEGSKA (reference sequence). CDR3 sequence reads: CSARFGGDIQPQHF. CDR3 DNA: TGCAGTGCTAGGTTCGGGGGTGATATCCAGCCCCAGCATTTT.

This rearrangement joins TRBV20-1 to TRBJ1-2; D possibly corresponds to TRBD1 (5 bases). Trimming cost V 4 bases and J 4 bases, with 13 bases left between them. This CDR3 comprises 13 residues. The germline V gene has CDR1 DFQATT and CDR2 SNEGSKA (reference sequence). This chain's CDR3 is CSATMGPTYGYTF. Written as DNA, the CDR3 is TGCAGTGCTACAATGGGACCGACCTATGGCTACACCTTC.

This clonotype was counted only a few times. The chain joins TRBV24-1 to TRBJ2-1; no definite D call. The CDR3 has 14 amino acids. Looked up from germline, CDR1 is KGHDR and CDR2 is SFDVKD. Trimming cost V 0 bases and J 4 bases, with 6 bases left between them. The CDR3 DNA sequence: TGTGCCACCAGTGATTTGCGCGTATACAATGAGCAGTTCTTC. This sequence encodes CATSDLRVYNEQFF.

This clonotype was recorded only once. The V and J genes are TRBV18 and TRBJ1-1; D might be TRBD1 (5 bases). V was shortened by 6 bases and J by 4 bases, with 15 bases between the two germline ends. Germline values: CDR1 KGHSH, CDR2 LQKENI. This CDR3 contains 14 residues. CDR3 sequence (DNA): TGTGCCAGCTCCCGGGACTCCTCGGGCACTGAAGCTTTCTTT. This sequence encodes CASSRDSSGTEAFF.

This chain uses TRBV28 with TRBJ2-6, with D possibly called TRBD1 or TRBD2 (5 bases each). The CDR3 is 13 amino acids. Looked up from germline, CDR1 is MDHEN and CDR2 is SYDVKM. Trimming took 7 bases from V and 12 from J, leaving 16 bases between them. The CDR3 loop reads CASTSGLWAVLTF. In DNA form, the CDR3 reads TGTGCCAGCACATCGGGGCTCTGGGCCGTCCTGACTTTC.

The chain couples TRBV6-5 to TRBJ2-1, with D uncertain. Looked up from germline, CDR1 is MNHEY and CDR2 is SVGAGI. The CDR3 extends over 16 amino acids. Trimming shortened V by 2 bases and J by 4 bases, and 15 bases separated the two germline ends. The CDR3 is CASSYIKKSSYNEQFF. The CDR3 DNA is TGTGCCAGCAGTTACATCAAGAAGAGCAGTTACAATGAGCAGTTCTTC.

V is TRBV20-1 and J is TRBJ1-4; D may be TRBD1 (6 bases). Germline CDR1 is DFQATT and CDR2 is SNEGSKA (reference sequence). CDR3 length equals 15 residues. Trimming shortened V by 6 bases and J by 4 bases, and 18 bases separated the two germline ends. CDR3 amino acids: CSALYPQGINEKLFF. In DNA form, the CDR3 reads TGCAGTGCACTATACCCACAGGGAATTAATGAAAAACTGTTTTTT.

The genes are TRBV11-2 and TRBJ1-2; a weak D match, TRBD1 (6 bases). The CDR3 loop spans 13 amino acids. Trimming left V 5 bases short and J 6 bases short, with 13 bases between. Germline assignment: CDR1 SGHAT and CDR2 FQNNGV. The CDR3 protein is CASSVGRTDGYTF. The CDR3 DNA is TGTGCCAGCAGCGTGGGAAGGACAGATGGCTACACCTTC.

This rearrangement joins TRBV20-1 to TRBJ2-7, with D unresolved. Per the germline V gene, CDR1 is DFQATT and CDR2 is SNEGSKA (reference sequence). The CDR3 contains 18 residues. Trimming pared 0 bases from V and 2 bases from J, leaving 23 bases between. As DNA, the CDR3 is TGCAGTGCTAGAGATGCTGGCCCGCCGGGCCCTGAGGCCTACGAGCAGTACTTC. Its translation: CSARDAGPPGPEAYEQYF.

The chain carries TRBV12-3 or TRBV12-4 and TRBJ2-3; 13 bases line up with TRBD2. The CDR3 extends over 19 amino acids. V lost 6 bases, J lost 4 bases, and 16 bases stayed unmatched. CDR3 sequence: CASSPRFAGLAGKADTQYF. The CDR3 DNA reads as TGTGCCAGCAGCCCTCGTTTCGCGGGACTAGCGGGGAAAGCAGATACGCAGTATTTT.

The J gene is TRBJ1-4, the V gene TRBV6-1; 7 nucleotides match TRBD1. This CDR3 is built from 14 residues. The germline V gene encodes CDR1 MNHNS and CDR2 SASEGT. The junction had 7 bases not matched to a gene; V was cut back by 6 bases and J by 6 bases. CDR3 sequence reads: CASRTGTVDEKLFF. DNA of the CDR3: TGTGCCAGCAGAACCGGGACAGTCGATGAAAAACTGTTTTTT.

The chain employs TRBV6-1 and TRBJ1-5, with a weak D call TRBD1 (5 bases). The CDR3 has 14 residues. The germline CDR1 and CDR2 sequences are MNHNS and SASEGT. Trimming pared 4 bases from V and 12 bases from J, leaving 19 bases between. The DNA for the CDR3 is TGTGCCAGCAGTGGCCTCCCACGTGGGGACGGCCAGCATTTT. Translated, it gives CASSGLPRGDGQHF.

This clonotype was seen repeatedly, ten times or more. The gene calls are TRBV7-2 and TRBJ2-7; TRBD1 matches 7 bases. Germline V gene sequence: CDR1 SGHTA, CDR2 FQGNSA. V was clipped by 4 bases and J by 6 bases; unmatched bases: 3. The CDR3 loop spans 12 amino acids. The CDR3 DNA sequence: TGTGCCAGCAGCTCTTACAGGGGCGAGCAGTACTTC. This sequence encodes CASSSYRGEQYF.

This clonotype was seen only a few times. V gene TRBV5-5 combines with J gene TRBJ2-3; a possible D gene is TRBD2 (6 bases). The CDR3 runs 17 residues. Trimming took 4 bases from V and 2 from J, leaving 20 bases between them. Per germline, CDR1 SGHKS and CDR2 YYEKEE (reference sequence). The CDR3 coding sequence is TGTGCCAGCAGCCGGGGGTGGATAGGGATTAACACAGATACGCAGTATTTT. Protein: CASSRGWIGINTDTQYF.

This chain uses TRBV3-1 with TRBJ1-6; 9 nucleotides align to TRBD1. Losses at the gene ends were 6 bases for V and 8 bases for J; bases not matched to a gene: 8. This CDR3 is 15 amino acids long. Germline V gene sequence: CDR1 LGHDT, CDR2 YNNKEL (reference sequence). CDR3 nucleotide sequence: TGTGCCAGCAGGGAAACCGGGACAGGGTATTCACCCCTCCACTTT. The encoded protein is CASRETGTGYSPLHF.